These T cell receptor beta chains were read from a single sample in a study of blood T cell repertoires in COVID-19. TCRdb's copy holds only in-frame clones and misses some; the assay was immunoSEQ multiplex PCR. The data contain approximately 60,000 clones, around 90% of them singletons. Sequences were obtained from peripheral blood. The receptors shown here come from a woman of 80 years or more with COVID-19, enrolled during active disease. Each CDR3 is given with its conserved first and last residue. Each record gives: D gene, J gene, V gene, clone size, CDR3 DNA, CDR3 protein. D genes are given only for firm matches. Size tells how often a clone was seen (once, few, many) or the class of an expanded clone, and some rows leave it out.

. | TRBJ2-7 | TRBV30 | . | TGTGCCTGGCGAAGGGGGGGCACCTACGAGCAGTACTTC | CAWRRGGTYEQYF
. | TRBJ2-1 | TRBV7-8 | . | TGTGCCAGCAGTCTTCGCGGCCTAGCGCGGGGAGGCTCCTACAATGAGCAGTTCTTC | CASSLRGLARGGSYNEQFF
TRBD1 | TRBJ1-5 | TRBV3-1/TRBV3-2 | . | TGTGCCAGCAGCCAAGATTTTGGACAGGGTCCTCAGCCCCAGCATTTT | CASSQDFGQGPQPQHF
TRBD2 | TRBJ2-1 | TRBV4-1 | few | TGCGCCAGCAGCCAAGATCTTCTCGGGGGGGTCTACAATGAGCAGTTCTTC | CASSQDLLGGVYNEQFF
. | TRBJ1-6 | TRBV9 | . | TGTGCCAGCAGCCCTGGGGGGAATTCCTATAATTCACCCCTCCACTTT | CASSPGGNSYNSPLHF
TRBD2 | TRBJ2-3 | TRBV7-2 | . | TGTGCCAGCAGCTTTGCCGGGGGCGGGGGGAGGACAGATACGCAGTATTTT | CASSFAGGGGRTDTQYF
. | TRBJ1-3 | TRBV6-6 | few | TGTGCCAGCAGTTACGAAGTCACAGCCATATATTTT | CASSYEVTAIYF
. | TRBJ2-6 | TRBV10-3 | . | TGTGCCATCAGGGCCTCTGGGGCCAACGTCCTGACTTTC | CAIRASGANVLTF
TRBD1 | TRBJ2-3 | TRBV5-5 | . | TGTGCCAGCACCCCTGACAGGGTGTACCCAGATACGCAGTATTTT | CASTPDRVYPDTQYF
. | TRBJ2-7 | TRBV5-6 | . | TGTGCCAGCAGCTCGTGGGGGCCAAGCTCCTACGAGCAGTACTTC | CASSSWGPSSYEQYF
TRBD1 | TRBJ2-7 | TRBV5-1 | few | TGCGCCAGCAGCTCGGACAGGAACTCCTACGAGCAGTACTTC | CASSSDRNSYEQYF
. | TRBJ2-7 | TRBV23-1 | . | TGCGCCAGCAATCCCCCCCCGGACACCTCCTACGAGCAGTACTTC | CASNPPPDTSYEQYF
. | TRBJ2-2 | TRBV19 | . | TGTGCCAGTAACAGGGGAGGCACCGGGGAGCTGTTTTTT | CASNRGGTGELFF
. | TRBJ1-2 | TRBV2 | once | TGTGCCAGCAGTGAAGCTTTTTCCCGCTCCAGCGAGGGCTACACCTTC | CASSEAFSRSSEGYTF
TRBD1 | TRBJ1-2 | TRBV29-1 | . | TGCAGCGTCGTAGAAAACAGGGGCTATGGCTACACCTTC | CSVVENRGYGYTF
TRBD1 | TRBJ1-2 | TRBV18 | . | TGTGCCAGCTCACGACAGGGTACCATGGATGGCTACACCTTC | CASSRQGTMDGYTF
. | TRBJ2-6 | TRBV21-1 | . | TGTGCCAGCAGCACACCGGGACAGGGCTTATCTGGGGCCAACGTCCTGACTTTC | CASSTPGQGLSGANVLTF
TRBD1 | TRBJ1-1 | TRBV6-1 | once | TGTGCCAGCAGTGCTCCCACACAGGGGAAGGGGTCTCTGAACACTGAAGCTTTCTTT | CASSAPTQGKGSLNTEAFF
. | TRBJ2-1 | TRBV2 | once | TGTGCCAGCAGCAAATACGGACAGAGCTACAATGAGCAGTTCTTC | CASSKYGQSYNEQFF
TRBD2 | TRBJ2-5 | TRBV2 | . | TGTGCCAGCAGGGGTAGCGGGGCCCGAGGGGAGACCCAGTACTTC | CASRGSGARGETQYF
. | TRBJ2-1 | TRBV9 | . | TGTGCCAGCAGCGTTTCCCTAGGCGGTGAGCAGTTCTTC | CASSVSLGGEQFF
TRBD1 | TRBJ1-4 | TRBV10-2 | once | TGCGCCAGCAGTGAGTCAGCAGGGGGCTATGAAAAACTGTTTTTT | CASSESAGGYEKLFF
TRBD1 | TRBJ2-7 | TRBV2 | . | TGTGCCAGCAGTGAACGGGACAGGGGATTCGAGCAGTACTTC | CASSERDRGFEQYF
. | TRBJ2-3 | TRBV11-2 | few | TGTGCCAGCAGCTTACTCGCAGATACGCAGTATTTT | CASSLLADTQYF
. | TRBJ1-6 | TRBV12-3/TRBV12-4 | . | TGTGCCAGCGGGACACTGGAGATCACCCTCCACTTT | CASGTLEITLHF
TRBD1 | TRBJ2-6 | TRBV2 | . | TGTGCCAGCAGCGCCGACAGGGCGGGCTCTGGGGCCAACGTCCTGACTTTC | CASSADRAGSGANVLTF
. | TRBJ2-7 | TRBV19 | . | TGTGCCAGTAGTATCGGGGGCTCCTACGAGCAGTACTTC | CASSIGGSYEQYF
TRBD2 | TRBJ2-1 | TRBV5-1 | . | TGCGCCAGCAGCCCCCCACTAGCGGGGGCTGTCTACAATGAGCAGTTCTTC | CASSPPLAGAVYNEQFF
. | TRBJ1-5 | TRBV4-1 | . | TGCGCCAGCAGCCAAGTATCCTCAGGGCTAGGCAATCAGCCCCAGCATTTT | CASSQVSSGLGNQPQHF
. | TRBJ2-7 | TRBV3-1/TRBV3-2 | . | TGTGCCAGCAGCCTCCGGACAGACGAGCAGTACTTC | CASSLRTDEQYF
. | TRBJ1-4 | TRBV5-1 | . | TGCGCCAGCCGGCCTAGGCCAACTAATGAAAAACTGTTTTTT | CASRPRPTNEKLFF
. | TRBJ2-7 | TRBV7-8 | . | TGTGCCAGCAGCCCACGACGTGGGACACTCTTCTACGAGCAGTACTTC | CASSPRRGTLFYEQYF